This T cell receptor beta chain came from a study of control samples from healthy donors and cancer patients. Looked up from germline, CDR1 is LNHNV and CDR2 is YYDKDF (reference sequence). Trimming pared 0 bases from V and 6 bases from J, leaving 9 bases between. This CDR3 has 13 amino acids. Clones were sequenced by immunoSEQ multiplex PCR, and TCRdb holds only the in-frame ones, with some missing. The sample lists over 75,000 clones; approximately 78% were seen once. This receptor was taken from a man aged 55 to 70 in good health. Sequencing was done on a sample of blood. The rearrangement uses TRBV15 and TRBJ2-7, with D unresolved. The CDR3 region has the DNA TGTGCCACCAGCAGAGACCTTATCGGCGAGCAGTACTTC. Encoded protein: CATSRDLIGEQYF.